The 30 T cell receptor beta chains listed next were all sequenced from one sample in a study of T-cell memory formation after mild COVID-19. MiXCR, applied by TCRdb to the 5' RACE reads, yields one record per CDR3 protein. This table holds about 430,000 distinct CDR3 sequences, roughly 24% found once. The sequencing input was PBMCs or a T cell subset sorted from them (not recorded which). The receptors here all came from an adult woman who had mild COVID-19 (a few samples of this study predate the infection). Cell type and time point are not known.

In nucleotides, the CDR3 is TGTGCCAGCAGCCTTCGGACAGGGGAACGAATGTCGGAAAAACTGTTTTTT. It encodes CASSLRTGERMSEKLFF. V is TRBV4-2 and J is TRBJ1-4; 9 bases are a match to TRBD1. Germline V CDR1 and CDR2: LGHNA, YNFKEQ. After removal of 4 bases from V and 8 bases from J, the junction contained 14 bases not matched to a gene. The length of the CDR3 is 17 residues.

Only a few counts were recorded for this clonotype. This sequence joins TRBV13 and TRBJ1-2; 7 bases are a match to TRBD1. This CDR3 has 15 residues. From germline, CDR1 is PRHDT and CDR2 FYEKMQ (reference sequence). V lost 5 bases to trimming and J lost 4 bases; unmatched junction nucleotides: 10. The CDR3 reads CASSPVREGAYGYTF. DNA of the CDR3: TGTGCCAGCAGCCCCGTCAGGGAGGGGGCCTATGGCTACACCTTC.

This clonotype was observed a handful of times. The chain uses TRBV12-3 or TRBV12-4 and TRBJ2-7; TRBD1 aligns across 7 bases. CDR3 length: 14 amino acids. Trimming at V came to 5 bases and at J to 5 bases, leaving 9 bases not matched to a gene. DNA for the CDR3: TGTGCCAGCAGTCCCCGACAGGGTGGAAACGAGCAGTACTTC. Its protein is CASSPRQGGNEQYF.

The chain combines TRBV5-1 with TRBJ1-2; D not certain. The CDR3 consists of 14 residues. CDR1 and CDR2 from the germline V gene are SGHRS and YFSETQ. With 0 bases removed from V and 0 bases from J, the gap between germline ends came to 6 bases. CDR3 coding DNA: TGCGCCAGCAGCTTGGACAACCCTAACTATGGCTACACCTTC. Protein product: CASSLDNPNYGYTF.

The chain uses TRBV5-1 and TRBJ1-1; tentative D call: TRBD1 (6 bases). The CDR3 has 15 amino acids. CDR1 SGHRS and CDR2 YFSETQ come from the germline V gene. Trimming stripped 0 bases from V and 0 bases from J, with 9 bases between. The CDR3, as DNA: TGCGCCAGCAGCTTGGGGACAGTAATGAACACTGAAGCTTTCTTT. Amino acids: CASSLGTVMNTEAFF.

This chain uses TRBV5-1 with TRBJ2-7, with 8 bases lining up with TRBD1. The CDR3 covers 15 residues. From germline, CDR1 is SGHRS and CDR2 YFSETQ. Germline trimming cut 4 bases from V and 3 bases from J; bases unmatched to any gene: 9. The CDR3 here is CASSRGQDFVYEQYF. The CDR3 DNA sequence: TGCGCCAGCAGCCGGGGACAGGATTTCGTCTACGAGCAGTACTTC.

DNA of the CDR3: TGTGCCAGCAGCCACACGGGAACAGGGGCCTACGAGCAGTACTTC. Its translation is CASSHTGTGAYEQYF. The chain is built from TRBV4-2 and TRBJ2-7; 7 nucleotides align to TRBD1. The V segment lost 3 bases and the J segment 2 bases; nucleotides outside the gene matches: 7. Germline values: CDR1 LGHNA, CDR2 YNFKEQ. CDR3 length: 15 amino acids.

The chain recombines TRBV20-1 with TRBJ2-7; TRBD1 might be the D (5 bases). Trimming pared 7 bases from V and 1 base from J, leaving 8 bases between. The CDR3 extends over 11 amino acids. Per the germline V gene, CDR1 is DFQATT and CDR2 is SNEGSKA (reference sequence). The CDR3 loop is CSVKGSYEQYF. The CDR3 DNA sequence: TGCAGTGTAAAGGGGTCCTACGAGCAGTACTTC.

A few counts support this clonotype. The chain joins TRBV6-5 to TRBJ1-5; possibly TRBD1 for D (5 bases). The CDR3 runs 19 residues. The V and J ends lost 2 bases and 7 bases respectively, with 27 bases between them. The germline V gene encodes CDR1 MNHEY and CDR2 SVGAGI. CDR3 protein: CASSYKSPGGLANRQPQHF. Written as DNA, the CDR3 is TGTGCCAGCAGTTACAAATCCCCTGGGGGTCTAGCTAATCGACAGCCCCAGCATTTT.

The chain recombines TRBV12-3 or TRBV12-4 with TRBJ2-1; unclear D gene. Deletions cut 8 bases from V and 7 bases from J, with 18 bases between. There are 14 residues in the CDR3. The CDR3 nucleotides read TGTGCCAGCGGATGGAATCAGGCGCCGAATGAGCAGTTCTTC. Translation gives CASGWNQAPNEQFF.

The chain employs TRBV4-1 and TRBJ2-3; D is undetermined. The germline gives CDR1 MGHRA, CDR2 YSYEKL. The CDR3 sequence is 15 residues long. Trimming shortened V by 0 bases and J by 7 bases, and 14 bases separated the two germline ends. The CDR3 bases are TGCGCCAGCAGCCAAGATTTTTGGGCGGAATATACGCAGTATTTT. Translating it yields CASSQDFWAEYTQYF.

This clonotype occurred a few times. V is TRBV4-3 and J is TRBJ2-2; 7 bases fit TRBD1. Germline lookup yields CDR1 LGHNA and CDR2 YSLEER. CDR3 length: 17 residues. The V and J ends lost 0 bases and 3 bases, in that order; junction bases with no gene match: 7. CDR3 sequence (DNA): TGCGCCAGCAGCCAAGATGGACAGGAGAAGTACACCGGGGAGCTGTTTTTT. Its protein product is CASSQDGQEKYTGELFF.

The J gene is TRBJ2-5, the V gene TRBV20-1; the match to TRBD2 covers 7 bases. The V and J ends lost 2 bases and 3 bases, in that order; junction bases with no gene match: 9. This CDR3 is 15 amino acids long. CDR1 is DFQATT, CDR2 SNEGSKA, per germline (reference sequence). The CDR3: CSARPRDYSKETQYF. The CDR3 nucleotides are TGCAGTGCTAGACCCCGGGACTACTCTAAAGAGACCCAGTACTTC.

A few counts support this clonotype. The chain has TRBV20-1 and TRBJ1-1, with a weak D call TRBD1 (5 bases). This CDR3 comprises 11 residues. Germline lookup yields CDR1 DFQATT and CDR2 SNEGSKA (reference sequence). Between the trimmed V and J ends, which lost 5 bases and 9 bases, there was a span of 13 bases. The CDR3 DNA sequence: TGCAGTGCTCCGGGACTCTCACAAGCTTTCTTT. Translation gives CSAPGLSQAFF.

The chain uses TRBV3-1 and TRBJ2-7; 9 bases are a match to TRBD2. Germline loops: CDR1 LGHDT, CDR2 YNNKEL (reference sequence). The CDR3 sequence is 15 residues long. Trimming took 4 bases from V and 2 from J; bases not matched to a gene: 6. The CDR3: CASSPVAGEAYEQYF. CDR3 nucleotide sequence: TGTGCCAGCAGCCCAGTAGCGGGAGAGGCCTACGAGCAGTACTTC.

The rearrangement links TRBV10-3 to TRBJ2-5; the D gene is possibly TRBD1 (6 bases). CDR3 length: 14 residues. Germline values: CDR1 ENHRY, CDR2 SYGVKD. V lost 2 bases, J lost 3 bases, and 10 bases lay in between. The CDR3 DNA follows: TGTGCCATCAGTGAGGGGCACAGGGAAGAGACCCAGTACTTC. Its translation: CAISEGHREETQYF.

To note about this clonotype: A much larger clone sits a single nucleotide away, making a read error possible. The chain combines TRBV5-6 with TRBJ1-4; D might be TRBD1 (5 bases). The CDR3 length is 16 residues. Germline assignment: CDR1 SGHDT and CDR2 YYEEEE. The CDR3 DNA reads TGTGCCAGCAGCCGCCAGGGAGATACAACTAATGGAAAACTGTTTTTT. Translated: CASSRQGDTTNGKLFF.

This clonotype came up a few times. The chain carries TRBV24-1 and TRBJ2-5, with 7 bases aligning to TRBD2. The CDR3 contains 15 residues. Germline CDR1 KGHDR, CDR2 SFDVKD. The ends lost 1 base at V and 3 bases at J; junction bases unmatched: 4. The CDR3 region is CATSDFVAGEETQYF. CDR3 DNA sequence: TGTGCCACCAGTGATTTCGTCGCGGGAGAAGAGACCCAGTACTTC.

The chain carries TRBV11-2 and TRBJ1-5; no reliable D call. Trimming cost V 0 bases and J 0 bases, with 3 bases left between them. The CDR3 length is 14 residues. CDR1 and CDR2 from the germline V gene are SGHAT and FQNNGV. CDR3 coding DNA: TGTGCCAGCAGCTTAGAAGCTAGCAATCAGCCCCAGCATTTT. Protein: CASSLEASNQPQHF.

The rearrangement uses TRBV19 and TRBJ1-2; D is undetermined. Trimming took off 6 bases at V and 8 bases at J, with 16 bases between the two ends. The germline V gene has CDR1 LNHDA and CDR2 SQIVND (reference sequence). The CDR3 length is 13 residues. The CDR3 spells CASRSDKASGYTF. The DNA of the CDR3 is TGTGCCAGTAGATCCGACAAGGCGAGCGGCTACACCTTC. The full variable domain, with the rest looked up from reference TRBV19 and TRBJ1-2, is DGGITQSPKYLFRKEGQNVTLSCEQNLNHDAMYWYRQDPGQGLRLIYYSQIVNDFQKGDIAEGYSVSREKKESFPLTVTSAQKNPTAFYLCASRSDKASGYTFGSGTRLTVV.

This clonotype has a handful of counts. This rearrangement joins TRBV5-1 to TRBJ1-2; D call uncertain. The CDR3 contains 14 residues. The germline gives CDR1 SGHRS, CDR2 YFSETQ. Trimming shortened V by 2 bases and J by 1 base, and 9 bases separated the two germline ends. The CDR3 loop reads CASSFTTDNYGYTF. The CDR3, as DNA: TGCGCCAGCAGCTTTACAACAGATAACTATGGCTACACCTTC.

The J gene is TRBJ2-3, the V gene TRBV20-1; D is uncertain. Trimming cost V 1 base and J 0 bases, with 11 bases left between them. The CDR3 has 15 amino acids. In germline, CDR1 is DFQATT, CDR2 SNEGSKA (reference sequence). The CDR3 is CSARVLPASTDTQYF. The CDR3 nucleotides are TGCAGTGCTAGAGTCCTGCCCGCTAGCACAGATACGCAGTATTTT.

The rearrangement uses TRBV7-2 and TRBJ1-1; 7 bases are shared with TRBD1. The germline V gene has CDR1 SGHTA and CDR2 FQGNSA. This CDR3 has 14 residues. V gave up 2 bases and J gave up 11 bases; unmatched junction bases: 11. CDR3 DNA sequence: TGTGCCAGCAGCTTACACGGACAGGAGACAGGGGCTTTCTTT. Translated, it gives CASSLHGQETGAFF.

This clonotype was observed a few times. The chain recombines TRBV7-9 with TRBJ2-7; D unresolved. This CDR3 contains 13 residues. V lost 4 bases, J lost 7 bases, and 14 bases lay in between. Germline CDR1 and CDR2: SEHNR and FQNEAQ (reference sequence). CDR3 DNA sequence: TGTGCCAGCAGCTCCAGCCGATGGCTGGAGCAGTACTTC. Translated: CASSSSRWLEQYF.

The chain combines TRBV5-1 with TRBJ2-1, with 7 nucleotides matching TRBD2. CDR1 SGHRS and CDR2 YFSETQ come from the germline V gene. This CDR3 is 13 amino acids long. V lost 4 bases and J lost 6; bases outside the gene matches: 4. CDR3 residues: CASSKTGGNEQFF. For the CDR3, the DNA is TGCGCCAGCAGCAAGACGGGGGGCAATGAGCAGTTCTTC.

This clonotype has a handful of counts. The chain is built from TRBV7-2 and TRBJ1-1, with D uncertain. Germline V gene data show CDR1 as SGHTA and CDR2 as FQGNSA. The V gene lost 0 bases and the J gene lost 8 bases, with 10 bases spanning the gap. This CDR3 is 13 amino acids long. For the CDR3, the DNA is TGTGCCAGCAGCTTAGCGTTTGGGGAGGAAGCTTTCTTT. This gives the protein CASSLAFGEEAFF.

In this sample, this clonotype turned up many times. This chain links TRBV12-3 or TRBV12-4 with TRBJ2-6; D not certain. The V end was cut by 5 bases, the J end by 0 bases, with 17 bases between. CDR3 length: 18 amino acids. The CDR3 DNA is TGTGCCAGCAGTCCACGGACCCGTACCTCCTCTGGGGCCAACGTCCTGACTTTC. Its translation: CASSPRTRTSSGANVLTF.

This clonotype was picked up a small number of times. The chain combines TRBV12-3 or TRBV12-4 with TRBJ2-7, with 10 positions matching TRBD1. The CDR3 is 16 amino acids. With V trimmed by 3 bases and J by 4 bases, 9 bases remained unmatched. DNA of the CDR3: TGTGCCAGCAGTTTCCGGGGTCCGGACAGGGGGTACGAGCAGTACTTC. Amino acids: CASSFRGPDRGYEQYF.

This clonotype was picked up a small number of times. This chain joins TRBV11-1 and TRBJ2-5, with 7 bases that match TRBD2. The CDR3 has 14 residues. The V gene end was trimmed by 5 bases and the J gene end by 1 base; junction bases not matched to a gene: 4. The germline gives CDR1 SGHAT, CDR2 FQDESV (reference sequence). The chain's CDR3 is CASSQSGTQETQYF. The CDR3 DNA reads TGTGCCAGCAGCCAGAGCGGGACCCAAGAGACCCAGTACTTC.

The chain has TRBV5-1 and TRBJ2-7, with D maybe TRBD2 (5 bases). Germline loops: CDR1 SGHRS, CDR2 YFSETQ. The CDR3 has 15 amino acids. V gave up 0 bases and J gave up 6 bases, with 16 bases separating them. The CDR3 nucleotides read TGCGCCAGCAGCTTGGCGGCCCGGAATCGGGGCGAGCAGTACTTC. It specifies CASSLAARNRGEQYF.